This TCR beta chain is drawn from a study of blood T cell repertoires in COVID-19. The CDR3 length is 15 residues. J was trimmed by 4 bases and V by 4 bases; bases with no gene match: 10. Germline lookup yields CDR1 SGHDT and CDR2 YYEEEE. Only in-frame clones appear in the TCRdb table, and some are missing; sequencing was by immunoSEQ multiplex PCR. The top ten clones hold under 4.5% of a sample with about 210,000 clones, more than 70% of them seen once. Sample: PBMCs or T cells enriched from blood (not recorded which). This TCR was sampled from a young man with acute COVID-19. This chain connects TRBV5-6 to TRBJ1-1; 7 bases agree with TRBD1. CDR3: CASSKRQGGTTEAFF. The DNA for the CDR3 is TGTGCCAGCAGCAAAAGACAGGGCGGGACCACTGAAGCTTTCTTT.